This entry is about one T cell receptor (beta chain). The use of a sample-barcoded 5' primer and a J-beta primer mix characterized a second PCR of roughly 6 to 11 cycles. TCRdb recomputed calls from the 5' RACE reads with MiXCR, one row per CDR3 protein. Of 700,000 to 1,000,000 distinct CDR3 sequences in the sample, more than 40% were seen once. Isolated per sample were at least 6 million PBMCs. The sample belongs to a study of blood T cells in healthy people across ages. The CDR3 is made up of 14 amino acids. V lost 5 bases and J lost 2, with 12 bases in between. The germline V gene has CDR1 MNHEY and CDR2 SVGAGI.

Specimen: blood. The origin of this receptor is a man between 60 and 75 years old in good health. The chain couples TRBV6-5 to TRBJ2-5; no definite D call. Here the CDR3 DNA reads TGTGCCAGCAGTCCGACCAGGCGGCAAGAGACCCAGTACTTC. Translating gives CASSPTRRQETQYF.